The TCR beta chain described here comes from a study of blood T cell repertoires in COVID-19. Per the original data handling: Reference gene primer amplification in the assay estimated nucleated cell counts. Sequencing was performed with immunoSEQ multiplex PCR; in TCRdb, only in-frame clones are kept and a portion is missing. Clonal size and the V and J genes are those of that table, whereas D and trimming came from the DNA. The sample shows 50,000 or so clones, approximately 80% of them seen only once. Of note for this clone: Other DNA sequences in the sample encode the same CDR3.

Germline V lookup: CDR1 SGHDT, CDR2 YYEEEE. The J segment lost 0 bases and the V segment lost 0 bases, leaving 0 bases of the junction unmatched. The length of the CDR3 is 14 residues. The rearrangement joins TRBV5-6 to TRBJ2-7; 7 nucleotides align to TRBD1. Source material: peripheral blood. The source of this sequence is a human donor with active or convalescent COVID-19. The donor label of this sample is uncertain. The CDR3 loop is CASSLGQGSYEQYF. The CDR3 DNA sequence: TGTGCCAGCAGCTTGGGACAGGGCTCCTACGAGCAGTACTTC.